This T cell receptor beta chain was captured by sequencing in a study of blood T cell repertoires in COVID-19. In the study overall: Donors in the United States, Italy and Spain gave samples during acute or convalescent COVID-19. T cells, B-cell-depleted T cells, or PBMCs supplied cDNA or gDNA.

In the original processing: Estimated nucleated cell counts came from reference gene primer amplification. TCRdb's table, derived via immunoSEQ multiplex PCR, lists solely in-frame clones and lacks some. V and J calls and clone size are given by that table; D and trimming were obtained from the DNA. Of a few hundred thousand clones in the sample, 85% to 90% were seen once. Germline assignment: CDR1 MNHEY and CDR2 SVGAGI. The CDR3 length is 11 residues. V shed 6 bases and J shed 8 bases, with 10 bases lying between them. The sequenced material came from peripheral blood. The rearrangement links TRBV6-5 to TRBJ1-1; D is unclear. This receptor was identified in a woman in her forties or fifties with COVID-19, enrolled during active disease. The CDR3 DNA reads TGTGCCAGCAGCATCGGGAACGAAGCTTTCTTT. Its translation is CASSIGNEAFF.